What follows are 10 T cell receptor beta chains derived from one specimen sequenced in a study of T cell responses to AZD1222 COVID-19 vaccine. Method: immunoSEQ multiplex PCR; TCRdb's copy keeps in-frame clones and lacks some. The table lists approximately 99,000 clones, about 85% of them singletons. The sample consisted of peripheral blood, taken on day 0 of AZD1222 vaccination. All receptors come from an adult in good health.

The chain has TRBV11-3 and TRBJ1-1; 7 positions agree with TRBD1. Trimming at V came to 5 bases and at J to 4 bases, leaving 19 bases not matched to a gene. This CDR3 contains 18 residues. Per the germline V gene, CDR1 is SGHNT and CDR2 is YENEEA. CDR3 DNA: TGTGCCAGCAGCACCACCGGTTTATGGGACAGAGGGACCACTGAAGCTTTCTTT. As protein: CASSTTGLWDRGTTEAFF.

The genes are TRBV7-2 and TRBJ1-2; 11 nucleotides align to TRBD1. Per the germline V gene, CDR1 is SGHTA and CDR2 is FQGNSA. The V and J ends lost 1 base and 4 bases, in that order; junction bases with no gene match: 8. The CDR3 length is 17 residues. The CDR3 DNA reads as TGTGCCAGCAGCTTAGGAGGGACAGGGGGATTTGCCTATGGCTACACCTTC. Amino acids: CASSLGGTGGFAYGYTF.

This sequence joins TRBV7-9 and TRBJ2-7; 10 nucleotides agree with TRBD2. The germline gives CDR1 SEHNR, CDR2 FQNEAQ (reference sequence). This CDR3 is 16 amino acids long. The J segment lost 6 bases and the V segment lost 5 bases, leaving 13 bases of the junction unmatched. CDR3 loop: CASSPAELAGIVEQYF. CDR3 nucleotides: TGTGCCAGCAGCCCCGCGGAACTAGCGGGGATCGTCGAGCAGTACTTC.

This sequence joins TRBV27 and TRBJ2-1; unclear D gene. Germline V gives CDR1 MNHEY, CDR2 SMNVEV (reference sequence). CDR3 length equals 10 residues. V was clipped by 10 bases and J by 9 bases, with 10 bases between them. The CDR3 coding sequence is TGTGCCACCCGTGGTGGTGAGCAGTTCTTC. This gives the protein CATRGGEQFF.

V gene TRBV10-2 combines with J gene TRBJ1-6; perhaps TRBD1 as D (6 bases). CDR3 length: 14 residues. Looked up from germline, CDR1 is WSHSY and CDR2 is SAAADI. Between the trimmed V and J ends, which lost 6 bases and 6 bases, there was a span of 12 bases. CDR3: CASSTDSANSPLHF. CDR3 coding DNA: TGCGCCAGCAGCACGGACAGCGCTAATTCACCCCTCCACTTT.

CDR3 sequence (DNA): TGTGCCACCAGTGCAGCCACTAGCGGGAGCTCCTACAATGAGCAGTTCTTC. Its translation: CATSAATSGSSYNEQFF. The rearrangement uses TRBV24-1 and TRBJ2-1; 11 bases fit TRBD2. The germline gives CDR1 KGHDR, CDR2 SFDVKD. Unmatched junction bases numbered 5, after V lost 5 bases and J lost 0 bases. CDR3 length equals 17 residues.

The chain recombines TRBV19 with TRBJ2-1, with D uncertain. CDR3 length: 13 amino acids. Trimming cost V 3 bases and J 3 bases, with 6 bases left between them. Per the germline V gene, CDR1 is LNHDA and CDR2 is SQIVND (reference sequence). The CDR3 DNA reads TGTGCCAGTAGTATGGACGACTACAATGAGCAGTTCTTC. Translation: CASSMDDYNEQFF. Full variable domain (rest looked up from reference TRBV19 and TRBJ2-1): DGGITQSPKYLFRKEGQNVTLSCEQNLNHDAMYWYRQDPGQGLRLIYYSQIVNDFQKGDIAEGYSVSREKKESFPLTVTSAQKNPTAFYLCASSMDDYNEQFFGPGTRLTVL.

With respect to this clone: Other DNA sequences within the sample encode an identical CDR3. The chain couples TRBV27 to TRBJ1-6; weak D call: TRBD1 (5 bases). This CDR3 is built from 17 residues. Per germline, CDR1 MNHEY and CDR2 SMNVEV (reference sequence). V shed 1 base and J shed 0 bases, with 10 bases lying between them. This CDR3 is CASSLYRGSSYNSPLHF. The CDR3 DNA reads TGTGCCAGCAGTTTATACCGGGGGAGCTCCTATAATTCACCCCTCCACTTT.

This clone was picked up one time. CDR3: CATSDPSRSDTQYF. The CDR3 region has the DNA TGTGCCACCAGTGACCCCTCCCGCTCAGATACGCAGTATTTT. This chain links TRBV24-1 with TRBJ2-3; D call uncertain. Germline V gene sequence: CDR1 KGHDR, CDR2 SFDVKD. With 4 bases removed from V and 4 bases from J, the gap between germline ends came to 11 bases. This CDR3 comprises 14 residues.

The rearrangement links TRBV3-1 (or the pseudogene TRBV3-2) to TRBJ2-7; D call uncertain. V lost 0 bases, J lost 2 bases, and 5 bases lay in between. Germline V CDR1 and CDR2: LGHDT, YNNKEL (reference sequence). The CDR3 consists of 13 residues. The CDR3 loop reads CASSQDRPYEQYF. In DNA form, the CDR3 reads TGTGCCAGCAGCCAAGATCGACCCTACGAGCAGTACTTC.